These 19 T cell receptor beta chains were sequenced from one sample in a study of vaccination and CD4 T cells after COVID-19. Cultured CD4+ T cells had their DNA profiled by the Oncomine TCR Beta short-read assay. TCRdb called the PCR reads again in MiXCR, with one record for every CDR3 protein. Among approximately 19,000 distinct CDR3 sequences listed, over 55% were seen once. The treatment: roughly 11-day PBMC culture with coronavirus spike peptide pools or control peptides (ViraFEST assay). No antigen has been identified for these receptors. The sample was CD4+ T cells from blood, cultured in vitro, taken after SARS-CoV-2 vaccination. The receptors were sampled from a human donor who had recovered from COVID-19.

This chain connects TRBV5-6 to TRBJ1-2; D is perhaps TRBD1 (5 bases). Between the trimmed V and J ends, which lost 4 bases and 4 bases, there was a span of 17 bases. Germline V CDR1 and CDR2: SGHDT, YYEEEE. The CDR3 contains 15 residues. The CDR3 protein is CASSLGGGSIYGYTF. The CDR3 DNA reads TGTGCCAGCAGCCTGGGGGGGGGATCCATCTATGGCTACACCTTC.

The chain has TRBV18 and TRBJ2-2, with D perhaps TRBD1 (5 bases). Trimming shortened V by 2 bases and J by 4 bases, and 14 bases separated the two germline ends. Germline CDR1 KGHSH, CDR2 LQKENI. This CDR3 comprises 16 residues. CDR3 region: CASSPNQGTGTGELFF. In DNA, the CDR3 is TGTGCCAGCTCACCAAACCAGGGAACGGGCACCGGGGAGCTGTTTTTT.

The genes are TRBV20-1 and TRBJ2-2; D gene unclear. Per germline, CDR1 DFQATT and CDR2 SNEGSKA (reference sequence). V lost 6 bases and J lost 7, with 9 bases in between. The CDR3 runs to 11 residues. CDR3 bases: TGCAGTGCGACGGACGGCGGGGAGCTGTTTTTT. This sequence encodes CSATDGGELFF.

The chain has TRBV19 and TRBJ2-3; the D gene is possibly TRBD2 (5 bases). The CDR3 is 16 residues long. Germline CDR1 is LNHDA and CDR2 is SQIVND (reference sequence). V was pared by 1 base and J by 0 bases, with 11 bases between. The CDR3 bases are TGTGCCAGTAGTATAGTGGCTAGCTTGAGCACAGATACGCAGTATTTT. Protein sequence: CASSIVASLSTDTQYF.

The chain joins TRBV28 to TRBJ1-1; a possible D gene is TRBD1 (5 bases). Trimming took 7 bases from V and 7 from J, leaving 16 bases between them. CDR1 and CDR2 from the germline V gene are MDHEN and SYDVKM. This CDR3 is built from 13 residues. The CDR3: CASTPGGIVEAFF. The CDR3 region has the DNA TGTGCCAGCACTCCCGGGGGGATCGTTGAAGCTTTCTTT.

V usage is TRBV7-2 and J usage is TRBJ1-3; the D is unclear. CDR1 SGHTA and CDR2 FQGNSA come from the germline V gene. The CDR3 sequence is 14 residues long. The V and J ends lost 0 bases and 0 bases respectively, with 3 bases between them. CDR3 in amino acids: CASSLASSGNTIYF. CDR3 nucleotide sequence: TGTGCCAGCAGCTTAGCCAGCTCTGGAAACACCATATATTTT.

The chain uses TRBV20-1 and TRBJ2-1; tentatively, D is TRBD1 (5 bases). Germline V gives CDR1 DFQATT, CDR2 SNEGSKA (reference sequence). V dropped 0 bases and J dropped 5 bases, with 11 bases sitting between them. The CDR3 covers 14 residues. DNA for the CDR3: TGCAGTGCTAGAGATCAGGGTACCGACAATGAGCAGTTCTTC. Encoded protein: CSARDQGTDNEQFF.

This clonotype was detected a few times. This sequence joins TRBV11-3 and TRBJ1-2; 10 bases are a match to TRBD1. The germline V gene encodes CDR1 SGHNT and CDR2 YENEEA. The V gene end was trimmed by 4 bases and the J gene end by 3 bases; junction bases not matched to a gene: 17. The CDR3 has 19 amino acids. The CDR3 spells CASSSSPGQGPNSHYGYTF. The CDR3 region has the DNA TGTGCCAGCAGCTCATCCCCGGGACAGGGGCCGAATTCACACTATGGCTACACCTTC.

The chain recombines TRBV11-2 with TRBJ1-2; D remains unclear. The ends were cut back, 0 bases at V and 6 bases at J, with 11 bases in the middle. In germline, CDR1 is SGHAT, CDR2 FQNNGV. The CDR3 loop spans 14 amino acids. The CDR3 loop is CASSLDTLIDGYTF. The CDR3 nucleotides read TGTGCCAGCAGCTTAGATACGCTTATCGATGGCTACACCTTC. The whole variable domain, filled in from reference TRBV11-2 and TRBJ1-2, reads EAGVAQSPRYKIIEKRQSVAFWCNPISGHATLYWYQQILGQGPKLLIQFQNNGVVDDSQLPKDRFSAERLKGVDSTLKIQPAKLEDSAVYLCASSLDTLIDGYTFGSGTRLTVV.

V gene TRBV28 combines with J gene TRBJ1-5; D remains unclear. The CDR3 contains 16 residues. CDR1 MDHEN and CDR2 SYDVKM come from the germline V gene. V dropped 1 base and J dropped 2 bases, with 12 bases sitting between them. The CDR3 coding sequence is TGTGCCAGCAGTTTATCGGCCGGAGTGGGCAATCAGCCCCAGCATTTT. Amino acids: CASSLSAGVGNQPQHF.

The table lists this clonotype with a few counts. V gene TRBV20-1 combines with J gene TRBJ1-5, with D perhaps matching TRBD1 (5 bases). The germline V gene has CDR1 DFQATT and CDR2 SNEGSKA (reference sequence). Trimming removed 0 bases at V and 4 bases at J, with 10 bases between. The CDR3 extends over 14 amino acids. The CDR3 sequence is CSARDGAGNQPQHF. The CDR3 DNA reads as TGCAGTGCTAGAGATGGGGCGGGGAATCAGCCCCAGCATTTT.

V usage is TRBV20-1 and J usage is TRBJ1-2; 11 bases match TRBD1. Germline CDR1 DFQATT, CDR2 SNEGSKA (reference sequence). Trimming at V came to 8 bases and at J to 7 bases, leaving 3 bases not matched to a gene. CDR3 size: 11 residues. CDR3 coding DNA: TGCAGTTCGGACAGGGGGCCTGGCTACACCTTC. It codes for CSSDRGPGYTF.

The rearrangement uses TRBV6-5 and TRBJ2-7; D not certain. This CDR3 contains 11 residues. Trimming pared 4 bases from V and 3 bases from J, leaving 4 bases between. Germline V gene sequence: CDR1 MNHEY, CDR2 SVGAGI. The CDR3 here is CASSSLYEQYF. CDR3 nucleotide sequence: TGTGCCAGCAGTTCTCTCTACGAGCAGTACTTC.

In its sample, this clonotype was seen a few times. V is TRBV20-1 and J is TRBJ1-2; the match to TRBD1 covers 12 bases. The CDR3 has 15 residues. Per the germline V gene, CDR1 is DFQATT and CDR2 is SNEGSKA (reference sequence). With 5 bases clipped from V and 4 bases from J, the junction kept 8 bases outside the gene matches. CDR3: CSASGQGAVIYGYTF. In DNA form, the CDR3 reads TGCAGTGCTTCGGGACAGGGGGCGGTTATCTATGGCTACACCTTC.

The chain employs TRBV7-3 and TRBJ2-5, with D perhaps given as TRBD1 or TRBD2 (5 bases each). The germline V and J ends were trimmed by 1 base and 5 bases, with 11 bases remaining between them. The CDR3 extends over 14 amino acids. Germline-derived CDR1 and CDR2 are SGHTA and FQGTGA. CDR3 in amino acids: CASSLRGPGETQYF. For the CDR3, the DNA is TGTGCCAGCAGCTTAAGGGGCCCGGGGGAGACCCAGTACTTC.

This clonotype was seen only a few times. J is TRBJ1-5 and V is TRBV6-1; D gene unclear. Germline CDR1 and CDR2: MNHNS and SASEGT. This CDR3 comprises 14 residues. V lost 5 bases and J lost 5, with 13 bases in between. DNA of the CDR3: TGTGCCAGCAGTATATCAGGAGTTTATCAGCCCCAGCATTTT. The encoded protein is CASSISGVYQPQHF.

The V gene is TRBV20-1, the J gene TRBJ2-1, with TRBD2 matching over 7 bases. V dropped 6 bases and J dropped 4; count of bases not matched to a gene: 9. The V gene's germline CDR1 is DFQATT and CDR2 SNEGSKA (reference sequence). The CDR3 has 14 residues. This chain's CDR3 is CSAVSGLRYNEQFF. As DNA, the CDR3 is TGCAGTGCCGTCTCGGGACTACGTTACAATGAGCAGTTCTTC.

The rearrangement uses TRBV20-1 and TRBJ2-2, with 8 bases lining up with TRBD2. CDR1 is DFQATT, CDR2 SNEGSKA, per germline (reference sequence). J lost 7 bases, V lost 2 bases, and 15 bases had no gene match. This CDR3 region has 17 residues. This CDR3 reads CSARSLSGRARGGELFF. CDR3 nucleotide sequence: TGCAGTGCTAGATCTTTGTCCGGGAGGGCCAGGGGCGGGGAGCTGTTTTTT.

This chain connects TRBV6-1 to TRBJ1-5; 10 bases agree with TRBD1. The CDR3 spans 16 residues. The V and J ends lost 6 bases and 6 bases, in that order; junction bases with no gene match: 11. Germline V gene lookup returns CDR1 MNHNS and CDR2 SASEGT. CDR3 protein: CASSLTGTGVGQPQHF. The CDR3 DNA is TGTGCCAGCAGCCTAACCGGGACAGGGGTAGGTCAGCCCCAGCATTTT.